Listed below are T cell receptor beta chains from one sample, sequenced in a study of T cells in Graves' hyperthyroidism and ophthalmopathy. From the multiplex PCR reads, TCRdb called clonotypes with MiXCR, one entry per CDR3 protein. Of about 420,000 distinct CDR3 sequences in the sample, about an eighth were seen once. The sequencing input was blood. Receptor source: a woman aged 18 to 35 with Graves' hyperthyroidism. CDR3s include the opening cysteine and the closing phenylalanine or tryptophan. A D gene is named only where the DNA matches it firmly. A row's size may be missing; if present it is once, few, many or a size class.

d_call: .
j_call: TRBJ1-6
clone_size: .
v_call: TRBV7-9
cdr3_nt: TGTGCCAACACCCTCCGGGACGGACCAAATTCACCCCTCCACTTT
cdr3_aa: CANTLRDGPNSPLHF

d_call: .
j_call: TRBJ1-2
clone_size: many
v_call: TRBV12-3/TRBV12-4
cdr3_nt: TGTGCCAGCAGTTTAAGGTCGGGGGGACTCCAATATGGCTACACCTTC
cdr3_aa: CASSLRSGGLQYGYTF

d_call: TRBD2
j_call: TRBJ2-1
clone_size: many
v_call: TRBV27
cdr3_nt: TGTGCCAGCAGTTCTAGCGGGAGGGAGTATAATGAGCAGTTCTTC
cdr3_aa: CASSSSGREYNEQFF

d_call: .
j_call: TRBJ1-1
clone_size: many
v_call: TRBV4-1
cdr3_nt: TGCGCCAGCAGCCTACAAACGGGACTCCTTAACACTGAAGCTTTCTTT
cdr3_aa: CASSLQTGLLNTEAFF

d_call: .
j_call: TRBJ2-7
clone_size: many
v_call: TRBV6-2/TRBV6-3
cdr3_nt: TGTGCCAGCAGTAATCGACAGAGCGAGCAGTACTTC
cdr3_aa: CASSNRQSEQYF

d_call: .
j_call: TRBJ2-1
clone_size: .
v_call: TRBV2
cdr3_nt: TGTGCCAGCAGTGAGACTAGCAATGAGCAGTTCTTC
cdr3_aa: CASSETSNEQFF

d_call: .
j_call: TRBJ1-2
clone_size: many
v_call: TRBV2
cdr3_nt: TGTGCCAGCAGTGAGCTCATAGAGGCCCATGGCTACACCTTC
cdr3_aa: CASSELIEAHGYTF

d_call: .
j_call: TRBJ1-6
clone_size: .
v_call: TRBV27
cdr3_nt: TGTGCCAGCAGGACCCAACAGGGAGGGAATTCACCCCTCCACTTT
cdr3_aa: CASRTQQGGNSPLHF

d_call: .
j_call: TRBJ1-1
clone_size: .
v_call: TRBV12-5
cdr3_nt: TGTGCTAGTGACCCAGGACAGAACGCTGAAGCTTTCTTT
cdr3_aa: CASDPGQNAEAFF

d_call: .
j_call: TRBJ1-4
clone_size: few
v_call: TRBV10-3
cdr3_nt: TGTGCCATCAGTGCGTCCGGGACGGCAAATGAAAAACTGTTTTTT
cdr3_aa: CAISASGTANEKLFF

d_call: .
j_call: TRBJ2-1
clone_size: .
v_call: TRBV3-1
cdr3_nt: TGTGCCAGCAGCCCTCGATCATTCTCCTACAATGAGCAGTTCTTC
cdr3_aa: CASSPRSFSYNEQFF

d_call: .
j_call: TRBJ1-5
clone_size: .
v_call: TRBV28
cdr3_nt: TGTGCCAGCAGTTTATCGGGGGATGGACAGCCCCAGCATTTT
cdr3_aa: CASSLSGDGQPQHF

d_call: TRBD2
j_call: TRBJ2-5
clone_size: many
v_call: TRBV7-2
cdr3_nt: TGTGCCAGCAGCTTAGTCCGAGCGGGGCAAGAGACCCAGTACTTC
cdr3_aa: CASSLVRAGQETQYF

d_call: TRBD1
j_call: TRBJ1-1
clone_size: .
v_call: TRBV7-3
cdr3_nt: TGTGCCAGCAGCCAGGACAGGAACACTGGAGCTTTCTTT
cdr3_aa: CASSQDRNTGAFF

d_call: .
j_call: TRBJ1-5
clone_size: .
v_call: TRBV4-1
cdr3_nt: TGCGCCAGCAGCCTTGATGCAGATCAGCCCCAGCATTTT
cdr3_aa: CASSLDADQPQHF

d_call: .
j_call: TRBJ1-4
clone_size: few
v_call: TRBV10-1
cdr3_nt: TGCGCCAGCAGTGACGCCGCGAACTATCTACGGGAAACTTTTTTT
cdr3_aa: CASSDAANYLRETFF

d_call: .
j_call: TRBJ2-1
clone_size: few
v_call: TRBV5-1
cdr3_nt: TGCGCCAGCAGCCCCTATATGGGCGACTACAATGAGCAGTTCTTC
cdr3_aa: CASSPYMGDYNEQFF

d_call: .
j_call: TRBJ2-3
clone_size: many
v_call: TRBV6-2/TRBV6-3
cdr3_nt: TGTGCCAGCAGTCTCTCCGGGACGGGAGATACGCAGTATTTT
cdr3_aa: CASSLSGTGDTQYF

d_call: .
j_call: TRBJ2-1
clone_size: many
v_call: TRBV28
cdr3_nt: TGTGCCAGCAGTTCGCCTCAGCGCCTACACAATGAGCAGTTCTTC
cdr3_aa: CASSSPQRLHNEQFF

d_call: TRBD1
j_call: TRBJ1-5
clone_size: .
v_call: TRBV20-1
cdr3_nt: TGCAGTGTCCAGGGGGCGAATCAGCCCCAGCATTTT
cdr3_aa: CSVQGANQPQHF

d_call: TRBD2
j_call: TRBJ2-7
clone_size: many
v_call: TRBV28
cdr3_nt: TGTGCCAGCAGGGGCGGGAGTCCTAGACCCGAGCAGTACTTC
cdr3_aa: CASRGGSPRPEQYF

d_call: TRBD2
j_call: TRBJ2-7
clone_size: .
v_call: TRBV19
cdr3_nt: TGTGCCAGTAGTATGGGACTAGCTTACGAGCAGTACTTC
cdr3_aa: CASSMGLAYEQYF

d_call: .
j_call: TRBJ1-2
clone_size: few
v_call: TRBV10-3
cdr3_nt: TGTGCTCCCCCGCCCACAGGGCCCTTCTGGTATGGCTACACCTTC
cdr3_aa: CAPPPTGPFWYGYTF

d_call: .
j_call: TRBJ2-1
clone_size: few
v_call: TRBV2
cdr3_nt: TGTGCCAGCAATGAGGGAGACAATGAGCAGTTCTTC
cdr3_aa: CASNEGDNEQFF

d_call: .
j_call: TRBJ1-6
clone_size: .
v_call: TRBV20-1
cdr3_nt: TGCAGTGCTAGAGACCGCACCGGGACAACTTATAATTCACCCCTCCACTTT
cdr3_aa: CSARDRTGTTYNSPLHF

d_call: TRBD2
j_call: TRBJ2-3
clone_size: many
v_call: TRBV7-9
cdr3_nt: TGTGCCAGCAGCTTAGGTGGGCTAGCGGGAGTGGCAGATACGCAGTATTTT
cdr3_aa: CASSLGGLAGVADTQYF

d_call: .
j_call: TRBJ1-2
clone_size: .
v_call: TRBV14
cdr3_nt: TGTGCCAGCAGCCAAGATGCGTCCCGTTTAAATGGCTACACCTTC
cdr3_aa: CASSQDASRLNGYTF

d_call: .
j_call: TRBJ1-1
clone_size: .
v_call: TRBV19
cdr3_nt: TGTGCCAGTATCGGACTGACCAACACTGAAGCTTTCTTT
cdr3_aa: CASIGLTNTEAFF

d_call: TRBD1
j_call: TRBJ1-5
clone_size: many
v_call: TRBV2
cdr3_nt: TGTGCCAGCAGTGTTGGTAGGACAGGGGGCGATCAGCCCCAGCATTTT
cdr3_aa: CASSVGRTGGDQPQHF

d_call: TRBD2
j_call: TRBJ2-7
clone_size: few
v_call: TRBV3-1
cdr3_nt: TGTGCCAGCAGCCTTAGACTAGCGGGAGTCTCCGAGCAGTACTTC
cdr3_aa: CASSLRLAGVSEQYF

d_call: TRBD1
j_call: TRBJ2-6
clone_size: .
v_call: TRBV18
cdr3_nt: TGTGCCAGCTCCCCATTTAGGGACAGCTTATCTGGGGCCAACGTCCTGACTTTC
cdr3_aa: CASSPFRDSLSGANVLTF

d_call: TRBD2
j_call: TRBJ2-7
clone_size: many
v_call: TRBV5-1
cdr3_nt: TGCGCCAGCAGCTTGGGGGGGACTAGCGGGATCCCCTACGAGCAGTACTTC
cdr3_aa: CASSLGGTSGIPYEQYF

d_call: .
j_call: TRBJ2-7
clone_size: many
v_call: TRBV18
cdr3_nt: TGTGCCAGCTCCCCGTCGGCGACAAGGTACGAGCAGTACTTC
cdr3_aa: CASSPSATRYEQYF

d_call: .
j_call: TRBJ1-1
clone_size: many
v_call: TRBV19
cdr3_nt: TGTGCCAGTACCCAACGGGGTACAGGTCGGACTGAAGCTTTCTTT
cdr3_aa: CASTQRGTGRTEAFF

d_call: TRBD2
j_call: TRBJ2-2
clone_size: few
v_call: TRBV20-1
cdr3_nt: TGCAGTGCTCGAGAGGGCGGGAGCACCGGGGAGCTGTTTTTT
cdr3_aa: CSAREGGSTGELFF

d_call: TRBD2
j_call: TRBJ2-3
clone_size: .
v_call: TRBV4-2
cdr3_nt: TGTGCCAGCAGCCAAGATGGGCGACTAGCGGGAGGAGAGACAGATACGCAGTATTTT
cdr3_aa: CASSQDGRLAGGETDTQYF

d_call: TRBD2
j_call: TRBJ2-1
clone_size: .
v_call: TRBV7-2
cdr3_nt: TGTGTCAGCAGCAGGACTAGCGGGAGTGGTCGGGATGAGCAGTTCTTC
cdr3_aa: CVSSRTSGSGRDEQFF

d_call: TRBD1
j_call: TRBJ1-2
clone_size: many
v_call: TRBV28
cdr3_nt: TGTGCCACCCCAAATCCAGGGGGCGGCTATGGCTACACCTTC
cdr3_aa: CATPNPGGGYGYTF

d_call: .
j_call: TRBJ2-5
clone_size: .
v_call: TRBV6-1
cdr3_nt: TGTGCCAGCAGTGGGAATGACTGGAGGTACCAAGAGACCCAGTACTTC
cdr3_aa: CASSGNDWRYQETQYF

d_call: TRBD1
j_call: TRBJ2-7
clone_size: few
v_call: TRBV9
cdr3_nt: TGTGCCAGCAGCGAAGGACAGGAAACCTACGAGCAGTACTTC
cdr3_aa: CASSEGQETYEQYF

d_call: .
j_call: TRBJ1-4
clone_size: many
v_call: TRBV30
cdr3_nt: TGTGCCTGGAGTCACCCAGGGGCGACTAATGAAAAACTGTTTTTT
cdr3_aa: CAWSHPGATNEKLFF

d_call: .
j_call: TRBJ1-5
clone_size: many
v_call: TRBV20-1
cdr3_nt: TGCAGTGCTAGTAGGGGCAGCAACCAGCCCCAGCATTTT
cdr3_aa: CSASRGSNQPQHF

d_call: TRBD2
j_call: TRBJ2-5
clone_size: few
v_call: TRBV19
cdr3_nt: TGTGCCAGTAGACCAAGGGGACTAGCGGGAATAGAGACCCAGTACTTC
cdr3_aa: CASRPRGLAGIETQYF

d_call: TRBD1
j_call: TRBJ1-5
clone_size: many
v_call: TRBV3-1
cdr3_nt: TGTGCCAGCAGTCCCTCTAACAGGGGGCTAATTTGGTGTGGCAATCAGCCCCAGCATTTT
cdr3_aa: CASSPSNRGLIWCGNQPQHF

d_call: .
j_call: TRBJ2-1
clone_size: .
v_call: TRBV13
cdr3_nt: TGTGCCAGCAGCTTACGACGGTCTAGCGATGAGCAGTTCTTC
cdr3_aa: CASSLRRSSDEQFF

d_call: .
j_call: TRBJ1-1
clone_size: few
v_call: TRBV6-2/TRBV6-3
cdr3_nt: TGTGCCAGCAGTTACTCGATCCAGAACACTGAAGCTTTCTTT
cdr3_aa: CASSYSIQNTEAFF

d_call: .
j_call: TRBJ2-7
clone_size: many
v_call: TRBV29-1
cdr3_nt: TGCAGCGTTGGGGGGGAACAGCACGACGAGCAGTACTTC
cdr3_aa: CSVGGEQHDEQYF

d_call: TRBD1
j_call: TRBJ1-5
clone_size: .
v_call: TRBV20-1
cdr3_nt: TGCAGTGCTAGTGCCGGGACAGGGAGCCCCATTGGCAATCAGCCCCAGCATTTT
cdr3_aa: CSASAGTGSPIGNQPQHF

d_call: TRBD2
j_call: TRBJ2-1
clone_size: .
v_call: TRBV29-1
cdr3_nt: TGCAGCGTTGAGAGGGTCGGACTAGCTTGGAATGAGCAGTTCTTC
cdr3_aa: CSVERVGLAWNEQFF

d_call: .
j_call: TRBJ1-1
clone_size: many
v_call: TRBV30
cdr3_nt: TGTGCCTGGAAGCCTCAATACACTGAAGCTTTCTTT
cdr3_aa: CAWKPQYTEAFF